Listed here is a single TCR beta chain. These data belong to a study of blood T cell repertoires in COVID-19. Study background: Sites across the United States, Italy and Spain contributed samples from acute and convalescent COVID-19. T cells, B-cell-depleted T cells, or PBMCs provided the cDNA or gDNA that served as material.

In germline, CDR1 is SGHRS, CDR2 YFSETQ. The CDR3 loop spans 16 amino acids. The trim removed 4 bases at V and 0 bases at J, leaving 8 bases unmatched. Measured with immunoSEQ multiplex PCR; TCRdb has only the in-frame clones, and not every one. The repertoire has under 100,000 clones, approximately 90% of them found once; the top ten carry roughly 9%. The sample comprised peripheral blood. The rearrangement uses TRBV5-1 and TRBJ2-7; 9 positions match TRBD2. The receptor's source is a man aged 50 to 59 with acute or convalescent COVID-19. The DNA for the CDR3 is TGCGCCAGCAGCAAGGCGGGAGCGGGGGGCTCCTACGAGCAGTACTTC. This translates into CASSKAGAGGSYEQYF. The whole variable domain, remainder taken from reference TRBV5-1 and TRBJ2-7, is KAGVTQTPRYLIKTRGQQVTLSCSPISGHRSVSWYQQTPGQGLQFLFEYFSETQRNKGNFPGRFSGRQFSNSRSEMNVSTLELGDSALYLCASSKAGAGGSYEQYFGPGTRLTVT.